The 25 T cell receptor beta chains in this list originate from one sample, sequenced in a study of control samples from healthy donors and cancer patients. The method was immunoSEQ multiplex PCR; TCRdb's version includes in-frame clones alone and lacks a portion of them. The repertoire has tens of thousands of clones, about 87% of them found once; the top ten carry 13% to 15%. The sample consisted of blood. These receptors all stem from a woman aged 70-85 years in good health.

The chain uses TRBV3-1 (or the pseudogene TRBV3-2) and TRBJ1-1; D gene uncertain. V dropped 2 bases and J dropped 0 bases, with 13 bases sitting between them. This CDR3 comprises 16 residues. Per germline, CDR1 LGHDT and CDR2 YNNKEL (reference sequence). The CDR3, as DNA: TGTGCCAGCAGCCAAAACGGCGCGGTCATGAACACTGAAGCTTTCTTT. Translation: CASSQNGAVMNTEAFF.

The chain is built from TRBV6-2 or TRBV6-3 and TRBJ2-3; 12 bases match TRBD2. This CDR3 region has 16 residues. CDR1 and CDR2 from the germline V gene are MNHEY and SVGEGT. The ends lost 5 bases at V and 5 bases at J; junction bases unmatched: 8. The chain's CDR3 is CASSKTSGGGGDTQYF. The CDR3 nucleotides read TGTGCCAGCAGTAAGACTAGCGGGGGCGGAGGAGATACGCAGTATTTT.

The rearrangement links TRBV3-1 (or the pseudogene TRBV3-2) to TRBJ2-1, with TRBD2 identical over 9 bases. The germline V gene encodes CDR1 LGHDT and CDR2 YNNKEL (reference sequence). J lost 9 bases, V lost 4 bases, and 10 bases had no gene match. There are 15 residues in the CDR3. The CDR3 region has the DNA TGTGCCAGCAGCCTAGGACTAGCGATTAGGGGTGAGCAGTTCTTC. Its translation: CASSLGLAIRGEQFF.

This chain uses TRBV5-1 with TRBJ1-2; D gene uncertain. Trimming took 4 bases from V and 7 from J, leaving 17 bases between them. The CDR3 contains 14 residues. Germline V gives CDR1 SGHRS, CDR2 YFSETQ. In nucleotides, the CDR3 is TGCGCCAGCAGCCCGCTGCCGGGGATACGTGGCTACACCTTC. This gives the protein CASSPLPGIRGYTF.

The chain has TRBV4-1 and TRBJ2-1; D not resolved. Germline V gene data show CDR1 as MGHRA and CDR2 as YSYEKL. This CDR3 is 14 amino acids long. Between the trimmed V and J ends, which lost 0 bases and 8 bases, there was a span of 11 bases. The CDR3 here is CASSQEGLQHEQFF. The CDR3 DNA reads as TGCGCCAGCAGCCAAGAGGGCCTTCAGCATGAGCAGTTCTTC.

In DNA form, the CDR3 reads TGTGCCAGCACGAAAGGGCTGAACACTGAAGCTTTCTTT. It encodes CASTKGLNTEAFF. The chain has TRBV7-8 and TRBJ1-1; D is unresolved. The germline V gene has CDR1 SGHVS and CDR2 FQNEAQ. The CDR3 sequence is 13 residues long. Trimming shortened V by 7 bases and J by 0 bases, and 9 bases separated the two germline ends.

The genes are TRBV29-1 and TRBJ1-2, with D tentatively TRBD1 (5 bases). The V end was cut by 8 bases, the J end by 8 bases, with 18 bases between. The CDR3 has 12 residues. The germline V gene has CDR1 SQVTM and CDR2 ANQGSEA. The CDR3 DNA reads TGCAGCTTCGCCGTCGGGGGGAAAGGCTACACCTTC. The encoded protein is CSFAVGGKGYTF.

The V and J genes are TRBV6-5 and TRBJ1-2; 8 bases align to TRBD1. The CDR3 has 13 residues. The J segment lost 8 bases and the V segment lost 6 bases, leaving 8 bases of the junction unmatched. In germline, CDR1 is MNHEY, CDR2 SVGAGI. The CDR3 here is CASRVTGGEGYTF. CDR3 DNA sequence: TGTGCCAGCAGGGTTACAGGGGGAGAAGGCTACACCTTC.

The CDR3 spells CASSLRAGGTNEQFF. The DNA for the CDR3 is TGTGCCAGCAGCTTAAGAGCAGGGGGGACGAATGAGCAGTTCTTC. This sequence joins TRBV7-3 and TRBJ2-1; tentative D call: TRBD1 (7 bases). The germline V and J ends were trimmed by 1 base and 7 bases, with 14 bases remaining between them. Germline V gene lookup returns CDR1 SGHTA and CDR2 FQGTGA. The CDR3 loop spans 15 amino acids. The variable domain in full, completed from reference TRBV7-3 and TRBJ2-1, reads GAGVSQTPSNKVTEKGKYVELRCDPISGHTALYWYRQSLGQGPEFLIYFQGTGAADDSGLPNDRFFAVRPEGSVSTLKIQRTERGDSAVYLCASSLRAGGTNEQFFGPGTRLTVL.

The chain combines TRBV28 with TRBJ1-2; no clear D gene. Trimming took off 7 bases at V and 8 bases at J, with 14 bases between the two ends. Germline CDR1 and CDR2: MDHEN and SYDVKM. The CDR3 has 12 residues. The chain's CDR3 is CASTLGLGGYTF. Written as DNA, the CDR3 is TGTGCCAGCACCCTCGGCCTGGGAGGCTACACCTTC.

This clone was picked up one time. The rearrangement joins TRBV5-1 to TRBJ2-3; D gene unclear. Germline V lookup: CDR1 SGHRS, CDR2 YFSETQ. The CDR3 sequence is 13 residues long. With 3 bases removed from V and 1 base from J, the gap between germline ends came to 6 bases. CDR3 bases: TGCGCCAGCAGCTCGGACGGCACAGATACGCAGTATTTT. Amino acids: CASSSDGTDTQYF.

This sequence joins TRBV30 and TRBJ2-5, with TRBD1 as a possible D gene (6 bases). The germline V gene encodes CDR1 GTSNPN and CDR2 SVGIG (reference sequence). Between the trimmed V and J ends, which lost 1 base and 2 bases, there was a span of 20 bases. This CDR3 region has 17 residues. DNA for the CDR3: TGTGCCTGGAGTGGTAGACTCGGACAGCTTTATCAAGAGACCCAGTACTTC. Its translation is CAWSGRLGQLYQETQYF. The variable domain in full, with the rest retrieved from reference TRBV30 and TRBJ2-5, is SQTIHQWPATLVQPVGSPLSLECTVEGTSNPNLYWYRQAAGRGLQLLFYSVGIGQISSEVPQNLSASRPQDRQFILSSKKLLLSDSGFYLCAWSGRLGQLYQETQYFGPGTRLLVL.

The chain combines TRBV6-1 with TRBJ1-2; D call uncertain. The CDR3 runs 15 residues. V lost 2 bases, J lost 3 bases, and 13 bases lay in between. From germline, CDR1 is MNHNS and CDR2 SASEGT. CDR3 protein: CASSEIIGGDYGYTF. CDR3 in DNA: TGTGCCAGCAGTGAAATAATCGGCGGAGACTATGGCTACACCTTC.

This clone was detected once. The chain recombines TRBV23-1 with TRBJ1-5, with D possibly matching TRBD1 (5 bases). TRBV23-1 is placed among ORFs of uncertain function. The CDR3 is 16 residues long. The V end lost 0 bases, the J end lost 1 base, and 10 bases lay between the germline ends. The chain's CDR3 is CASSQSGRQSNQPQHF. CDR3 nucleotides: TGCGCCAGCAGTCAATCGGGGAGACAGAGCAATCAGCCCCAGCATTTT.

CDR3 nucleotides: TGTGCCAGCAGCCGAGGGACCTCCACCGGGGAGCTGTTTTTT. The encoded protein is CASSRGTSTGELFF. V gene TRBV4-2 combines with J gene TRBJ2-2; the D gene could be TRBD1 or TRBD2 (5 bases each). The germline V gene encodes CDR1 LGHNA and CDR2 YNFKEQ. CDR3 length: 14 residues. Trimming pared 4 bases from V and 4 bases from J, leaving 10 bases between.

The chain combines TRBV9 with TRBJ2-1; D is possibly TRBD1 (6 bases). V lost 1 base, J lost 9 bases, and 20 bases lay in between. The germline gives CDR1 SGDLS, CDR2 YYNGEE. This CDR3 has 16 amino acids. The DNA of the CDR3 is TGTGCCAGCAGCGTATCCCAAGGCAGGGCAGGGGTTGAGCAGTTCTTC. Its protein is CASSVSQGRAGVEQFF.

V usage is TRBV30 and J usage is TRBJ1-5; D uncertain. V lost 3 bases to trimming and J lost 8 bases, with 11 bases between them. Germline loops: CDR1 GTSNPN, CDR2 SVGIG (reference sequence). The CDR3 sequence is 12 residues long. In nucleotides, the CDR3 is TGTGCCTGGAGCGCCTCCGGCGAGCCCCAGCATTTT. It is translated as CAWSASGEPQHF. Drawing the rest from reference TRBV30 and TRBJ1-5, the complete variable domain is SQTIHQWPATLVQPVGSPLSLECTVEGTSNPNLYWYRQAAGRGLQLLFYSVGIGQISSEVPQNLSASRPQDRQFILSSKKLLLSDSGFYLCAWSASGEPQHFGDGTRLSIL.

V usage is TRBV25-1 and J usage is TRBJ1-2; possibly TRBD1 for D (5 bases). V was trimmed by 2 bases and J by 8 bases, leaving 21 bases between them. The CDR3 extends over 16 amino acids. The germline V gene has CDR1 MGHDK and CDR2 SYGVNS. The CDR3, as DNA: TGTGCCAGCAGTGAAGGGGGAGGACACTTAAGCGGAGGCTACACCTTC. This gives the protein CASSEGGGHLSGGYTF.

This clone was seen a single time. The chain employs TRBV5-1 and TRBJ1-1; D is undetermined. The CDR3 extends over 15 amino acids. CDR1 is SGHRS, CDR2 YFSETQ, per germline. V was pared by 6 bases and J by 4 bases, with 19 bases between. In nucleotides, the CDR3 is TGCGCCAGCACCTTAGTACCGACGGACCCCACTGAAGCTTTCTTT. Protein product: CASTLVPTDPTEAFF.

The J gene is TRBJ2-3, the V gene TRBV9, with D perhaps TRBD2 (5 bases). V was trimmed by 2 bases and J by 2 bases, leaving 9 bases between them. The CDR3 length is 14 residues. CDR1 SGDLS and CDR2 YYNGEE come from the germline V gene. The CDR3 sequence: CASSVLANTDTQYF. As DNA, the CDR3 is TGTGCCAGCAGCGTTTTAGCGAACACAGATACGCAGTATTTT.

This rearrangement joins TRBV4-3 to TRBJ1-6; 7 nucleotides align to TRBD1. Germline V lookup: CDR1 LGHNA, CDR2 YSLEER. Trimming cost V 1 base and J 6 bases; bases outside gene matches: 3. CDR3 length equals 15 residues. The CDR3 bases are TGCGCCAGCAGCCAAGCCCAGGGGGTTAATTCACCCCTCCACTTT. Translating it yields CASSQAQGVNSPLHF.

The CDR3 sequence is CASSLRWNEQFF. The CDR3 DNA reads TGTGCCAGCAGCCTTAGGTGGAATGAGCAGTTCTTC. The chain joins TRBV3-1 (or the pseudogene TRBV3-2) to TRBJ2-1; D is unclear. Germline CDR1 and CDR2: LGHDT and YNNKEL (reference sequence). Trimming pared 4 bases from V and 7 bases from J, leaving 8 bases between. The CDR3 is 12 amino acids.

This chain links TRBV10-2 with TRBJ2-7; D unclear. Germline CDR1 WSHSY, CDR2 SAAADI. There are 16 residues in the CDR3. V lost 4 bases and J lost 4, with 20 bases in between. CDR3 in amino acids: CASSGRARGVGYEQYF. CDR3 bases: TGCGCCAGCAGTGGTAGGGCCCGCGGAGTGGGGTACGAGCAGTACTTC.

CDR3 loop: CASSVAGAHSYEQYF. The CDR3 nucleotides read TGTGCCAGCAGTGTAGCGGGAGCCCACTCCTACGAGCAGTACTTC. V usage is TRBV6-1 and J usage is TRBJ2-7; TRBD2 agrees at 9 bases. This CDR3 contains 15 residues. Germline V lookup: CDR1 MNHNS, CDR2 SASEGT. V lost 4 bases, J lost 0 bases, and 4 bases stayed unmatched.

This chain connects TRBV5-5 to TRBJ1-2; D gene unclear. Germline-derived CDR1 and CDR2 are SGHKS and YYEKEE (reference sequence). The V end was cut by 0 bases, the J end by 4 bases, with 4 bases between. The CDR3 runs 12 residues. This CDR3 reads CASSLEVYGYTF. Written as DNA, the CDR3 is TGTGCCAGCAGCTTGGAGGTCTATGGCTACACCTTC.